These T cell receptor beta chains were read from a single sample in a study of T cells after yellow fever vaccination. TCRdb re-analysed the 5' RACE reads in MiXCR, keeping a single row per CDR3 protein. The sample gives under 500,000 distinct CDR3 sequences, 18% of which show up once; roughly a sixth is in the top ten. Specimen: PBMCs, collected before the yellow fever booster vaccination. Receptors originate from a man aged 18 to 30 who received the YFV17D yellow fever vaccine. Both conserved end residues are part of each CDR3. The order of the fields is D gene, J gene, V gene, CDR3 protein. The D gene is left open where the match is weak.

D gene: NA; J gene: TRBJ2-5; V gene: TRBV5-1; CDR3 protein: CASSLAITQETQYF
D gene: NA; J gene: TRBJ2-1; V gene: TRBV11-2; CDR3 protein: CASSGTTYNEQFF
D gene: NA; J gene: TRBJ2-1; V gene: TRBV7-3; CDR3 protein: CASSSKYNEQFF
D gene: NA; J gene: TRBJ2-4; V gene: TRBV5-1; CDR3 protein: CASSWDVAKNIQYF
D gene: NA; J gene: TRBJ2-1; V gene: TRBV4-3; CDR3 protein: CASSQGSGFYNEQFF
D gene: NA; J gene: TRBJ2-1; V gene: TRBV27; CDR3 protein: CASSLSRGRTFYNEQFF
D gene: TRBD2; J gene: TRBJ2-5; V gene: TRBV5-1; CDR3 protein: CASSPMTSGKETQYF
D gene: NA; J gene: TRBJ2-3; V gene: TRBV6-5; CDR3 protein: CASSYSGFTGTDTQYF
D gene: TRBD1; J gene: TRBJ2-3; V gene: TRBV7-3; CDR3 protein: CASSVQGAPPYTQYF
D gene: NA; J gene: TRBJ1-1; V gene: TRBV25-1; CDR3 protein: CASSGTGTGEAFF
D gene: NA; J gene: TRBJ1-2; V gene: TRBV7-9; CDR3 protein: CASSSTGNRMGYTF
D gene: TRBD1; J gene: TRBJ2-1; V gene: TRBV5-1; CDR3 protein: CASSLGQGGDEQFF
D gene: TRBD1; J gene: TRBJ2-3; V gene: TRBV20-1; CDR3 protein: CSARDRRDRGTDTQYF
D gene: NA; J gene: TRBJ1-2; V gene: TRBV7-2; CDR3 protein: CASSFAGSPRGGYTF
D gene: NA; J gene: TRBJ2-1; V gene: TRBV27; CDR3 protein: CASSSRVECNEQFF
D gene: NA; J gene: TRBJ2-7; V gene: TRBV30; CDR3 protein: CAWTKPGGYEQYF
D gene: NA; J gene: TRBJ2-1; V gene: TRBV14; CDR3 protein: CASSHLGKGNEQFF
D gene: NA; J gene: TRBJ2-5; V gene: TRBV9; CDR3 protein: CASSVDQGKTQYF
D gene: NA; J gene: TRBJ2-7; V gene: TRBV21-1; CDR3 protein: CASSKGVRTGIYEQYF
D gene: NA; J gene: TRBJ2-2; V gene: TRBV19; CDR3 protein: CASTPGRATGELFF
D gene: NA; J gene: TRBJ2-7; V gene: TRBV6-2/TRBV6-3; CDR3 protein: CASRQGDGIHEQYF
D gene: NA; J gene: TRBJ2-5; V gene: TRBV4-3; CDR3 protein: CASSQDRTVETQYF
D gene: TRBD2; J gene: TRBJ2-5; V gene: TRBV6-1; CDR3 protein: CASKRTSGGAVETQYF
D gene: NA; J gene: TRBJ2-5; V gene: TRBV6-2/TRBV6-3; CDR3 protein: CASSYSAGETQYF
D gene: NA; J gene: TRBJ1-4; V gene: TRBV3-1; CDR3 protein: CASSPPRGENEKLFF
D gene: NA; J gene: TRBJ1-1; V gene: TRBV4-3; CDR3 protein: CASSQDGRVGDTEAFF
D gene: TRBD2; J gene: TRBJ2-1; V gene: TRBV3-1; CDR3 protein: CASSQEGRDLFF
D gene: NA; J gene: TRBJ2-7; V gene: TRBV7-8; CDR3 protein: CASSYAGRYSYEQYF
D gene: NA; J gene: TRBJ1-2; V gene: TRBV4-1; CDR3 protein: CASSQEGSRNYGYTF
D gene: TRBD1; J gene: TRBJ1-2; V gene: TRBV7-6; CDR3 protein: CASSLGGTGVTYGYTF
D gene: NA; J gene: TRBJ1-5; V gene: TRBV6-5; CDR3 protein: CASRGSGEPQHF
D gene: TRBD1; J gene: TRBJ1-4; V gene: TRBV5-1; CDR3 protein: CASSLTGPGEKLFF
D gene: NA; J gene: TRBJ2-7; V gene: TRBV18; CDR3 protein: CASSPAHRGGVYEQYF
D gene: NA; J gene: TRBJ1-5; V gene: TRBV18; CDR3 protein: CASSPPGTVSNQPQHF
D gene: TRBD1; J gene: TRBJ2-5; V gene: TRBV29-1; CDR3 protein: CSVPGQDQETQYF
D gene: TRBD1; J gene: TRBJ1-6; V gene: TRBV10-3; CDR3 protein: CAISETPGQGRNSPLHF
D gene: NA; J gene: TRBJ1-4; V gene: TRBV7-6; CDR3 protein: CATSGRANEKLFF
D gene: NA; J gene: TRBJ2-2; V gene: TRBV6-2/TRBV6-3; CDR3 protein: CASFRGADTGELFF
D gene: NA; J gene: TRBJ2-5; V gene: TRBV7-2; CDR3 protein: CASSLGGGGAVKTQYF
D gene: NA; J gene: TRBJ1-3; V gene: TRBV4-3; CDR3 protein: CASSQDIGNTIYF
D gene: NA; J gene: TRBJ2-5; V gene: TRBV7-2; CDR3 protein: CASSQPLGGGETQYF
D gene: NA; J gene: TRBJ1-2; V gene: TRBV21-1; CDR3 protein: CASSKVNPSRYGYTF
D gene: NA; J gene: TRBJ2-1; V gene: TRBV5-1; CDR3 protein: CASSLYAYLNNEQFF
D gene: TRBD1; J gene: TRBJ2-6; V gene: TRBV6-1; CDR3 protein: CASSEGTASGANVLTF
D gene: NA; J gene: TRBJ1-1; V gene: TRBV12-3/TRBV12-4; CDR3 protein: CASSPQRGDTEAFF
D gene: NA; J gene: TRBJ1-2; V gene: TRBV6-5; CDR3 protein: CASSNPGRVYGYTF
D gene: TRBD1; J gene: TRBJ1-1; V gene: TRBV5-1; CDR3 protein: CASSQGQGNMNTEAFF
D gene: NA; J gene: TRBJ1-2; V gene: TRBV5-1; CDR3 protein: CASSSRDTFYGYTF
D gene: NA; J gene: TRBJ2-2; V gene: TRBV6-6; CDR3 protein: CASRGIVELFF
D gene: NA; J gene: TRBJ2-2; V gene: TRBV5-1; CDR3 protein: CASSLSPASTRNTGELFF
D gene: NA; J gene: TRBJ2-1; V gene: TRBV7-2; CDR3 protein: CASSFGPPNEQFF
D gene: TRBD2; J gene: TRBJ2-5; V gene: TRBV7-2; CDR3 protein: CASSPLAADRETQYF
D gene: NA; J gene: TRBJ1-1; V gene: TRBV6-5; CDR3 protein: CASSHTAGASRPTEAFF
D gene: TRBD1; J gene: TRBJ2-3; V gene: TRBV5-5; CDR3 protein: CASSLWTGHDGWDF
D gene: TRBD1; J gene: TRBJ1-1; V gene: TRBV25-1; CDR3 protein: CASSDPTGGNTEAFF
D gene: NA; J gene: TRBJ2-7; V gene: TRBV3-1; CDR3 protein: CASSQAGRSYEQYF
D gene: TRBD1; J gene: TRBJ1-6; V gene: TRBV6-6; CDR3 protein: CASSRGQGSSYNSPLHF
D gene: TRBD1; J gene: TRBJ2-3; V gene: TRBV5-6; CDR3 protein: CASSRGQGRTDTQYF
D gene: NA; J gene: TRBJ1-3; V gene: TRBV6-5; CDR3 protein: CASSYSAGTGNTIYF
D gene: TRBD2; J gene: TRBJ2-1; V gene: TRBV6-4; CDR3 protein: CASSIGGAWNEQFF